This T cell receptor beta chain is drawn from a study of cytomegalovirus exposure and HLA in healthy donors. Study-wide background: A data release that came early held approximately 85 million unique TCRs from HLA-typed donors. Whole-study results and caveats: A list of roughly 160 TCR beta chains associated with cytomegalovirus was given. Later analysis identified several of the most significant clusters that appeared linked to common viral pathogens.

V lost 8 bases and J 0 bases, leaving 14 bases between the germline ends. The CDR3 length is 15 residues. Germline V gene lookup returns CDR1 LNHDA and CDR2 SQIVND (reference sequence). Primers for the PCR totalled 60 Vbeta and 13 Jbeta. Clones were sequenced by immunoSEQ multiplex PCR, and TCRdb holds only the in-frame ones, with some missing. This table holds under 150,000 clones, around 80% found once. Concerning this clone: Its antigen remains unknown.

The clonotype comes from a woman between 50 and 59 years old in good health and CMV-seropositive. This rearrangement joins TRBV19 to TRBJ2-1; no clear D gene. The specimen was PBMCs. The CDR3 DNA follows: TGTGCCAGTTCGACCCGGCACAGCTCCTACAATGAGCAGTTCTTC. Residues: CASSTRHSSYNEQFF.